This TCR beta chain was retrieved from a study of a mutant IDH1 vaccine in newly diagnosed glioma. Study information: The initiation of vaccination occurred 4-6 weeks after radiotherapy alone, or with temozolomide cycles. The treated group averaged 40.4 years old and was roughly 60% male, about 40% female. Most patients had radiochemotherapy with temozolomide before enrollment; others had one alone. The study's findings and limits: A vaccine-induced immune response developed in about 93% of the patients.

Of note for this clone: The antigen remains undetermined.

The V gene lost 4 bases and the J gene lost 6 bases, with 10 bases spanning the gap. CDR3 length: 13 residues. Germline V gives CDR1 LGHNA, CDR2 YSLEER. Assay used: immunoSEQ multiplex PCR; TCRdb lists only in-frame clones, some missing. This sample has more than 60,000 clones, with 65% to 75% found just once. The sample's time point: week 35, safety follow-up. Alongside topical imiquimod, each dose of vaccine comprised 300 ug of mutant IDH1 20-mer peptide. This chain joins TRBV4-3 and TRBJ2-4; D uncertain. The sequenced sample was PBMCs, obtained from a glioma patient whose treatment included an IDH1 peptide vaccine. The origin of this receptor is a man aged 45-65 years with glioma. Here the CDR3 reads CASSRVVGNIQYF. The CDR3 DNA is TGCGCCAGCAGCCGGGTGGTGGGAAACATTCAGTACTTC.